One T cell receptor beta chain is described in this entry. This clonotype has at least ten counts. The antigen it binds to is not known. Base qualities are not recorded, but no much larger clone differs from it by a single base. The germline V gene gives CDR1 as SGHTA and CDR2 as FQGNSA. The CDR3 holds 14 amino acids from the cysteine to the phenylalanine. Here the CDR3 DNA is all that survives: 42 bases in frame from base 1. Trimming at the junction amounts to 1 base on V and 3 bases on J, and the germline ends lie 8 bases apart. This entry belongs to a study of response to subunit inactivated influenza vaccine (dated by TCRdb to between 2017 and 2018). In terms of the full investigation: The study used deep quantitative T cell receptor repertoire profiling to track responses to a trivalent subunit inactivated influenza vaccine. Study-level results and caveats: It was suggested by the authors that each seasonal influenza vaccination may recruit only a limited number of new T cells.

Libraries were made using RT-PCR. Sequencing was performed on an Illumina HiSeq 2500. TCRdb itself trimmed the public reads at Q25 with fastp, ran MiXCR and retained productive beta chains. Each CDR3 protein appears once, grouped with its most common genes and DNA. In this sample the table shows 490,000 or so distinct CDR3 sequences, about 8% of which occur a single time. The ten largest clones add up to 13% of the sample. The chain links TRBV7-2 with TRBJ2-3, with the D gene too uncertain to name. The source of this sequence is a man aged 50-75 years who received an inactivated influenza vaccine. Donor details come from another sample of the same person, matched by shared clones. Here the sequenced sample was PBMCs from blood, taken around 2 years after vaccination. CDR3 region: CASSLGTETDTQYF. The nucleotide sequence reads TGTGCCAGCAGCTTAGGCACAGAAACAGATACGCAGTATTTT.